Here is one TCR beta chain with its context. Its antigen is as yet unknown. The primer mix had 60 Vbeta and 13 Jbeta primers. The data were produced by immunoSEQ multiplex PCR, yet TCRdb's version contains in-frame clones alone and is incomplete. The sample records about 120,000 clones, around 66% being singletons. This entry comes from a study of cytomegalovirus exposure and HLA in healthy donors. Study observations and caveats: In a later analysis, HLA-associated TCR beta chains were more clonally expanded than equally common others. Most TCR sequences were rare, but some public TCRs occurred in many donors.

The V and J ends lost 5 bases and 5 bases respectively, with 11 bases between them. The germline gives CDR1 SGHRS, CDR2 YFSETQ. This CDR3 is built from 12 residues. The V call is TRBV5-1, the J call TRBJ2-7; possibly TRBD2 for D (5 bases). The sequence was obtained from a middle-aged woman in good health and CMV-seropositive. What was sequenced was PBMCs. CDR3 in amino acids: CASRGSYHEQYF. CDR3 bases: TGCGCCAGCAGGGGGAGTTACCACGAGCAGTACTTC.